This T cell receptor (beta chain) is from a study of CD8 T cells in ankylosing spondylitis (dated by TCRdb to 2016 to 2017). Regarding the complete study: T cell receptor beta repertoires were profiled in healthy donors and ankylosing spondylitis patients so that disease-linked TCR variants could be found. The whole study cohort included under 140 healthy donors and 20 to 30 ankylosing spondylitis patients. Samples of peripheral blood were taken, and for ankylosing spondylitis patients, synovial fluid was collected as well.

Sequenced on an Illumina HiSeq 2500. Quantitative 5'-RACE with molecular barcodes was the method used to prepare the TCR beta libraries. Processing in the source paper ran as follows. A new computational method, built on a probabilistic model of VDJ rearrangement, was used to identify disease-linked TCR variants. The public reads were reanalyzed by TCRdb: fastp trimming at Q25, MiXCR alignment, in-frame beta chains only. Every distinct CDR3 protein forms one entry, paired with its most common genes and DNA. The V and J calls were not made by the authors but by TCRdb's processing. This sample lists about 160,000 distinct CDR3 sequences; 9.8% were detected once. The ten top clones hold about 15% of the sample. The CDR3 goes from the cysteine to the phenylalanine over 14 residues. The read is trimmed to its CDR3 DNA, 42 bases read in frame from base 1. CDR1 is given as MGHDK and CDR2 as SYGVNS, both from the germline V gene. At the junction V is shortened by 8 bases and J by 7 bases; bases outside the gene matches: 9.

As to this clonotype: The specificity of this receptor is unknown. Per-base qualities were not stored, and no clone one base away is much larger.

Study-wide findings and limitations: Blood from ankylosing spondylitis patients appeared to be characterized by a TCR beta motif made up of 8 or 9 highly homologous amino acid variants. Some of the motif variants had been reported before in the synovial fluid and blood of reactive arthritis patients, a finding that suggests common disease-initiation mechanisms. The disease-linked clones had a CD8+ phenotype and were found at relatively low frequencies in peripheral blood. Significant enrichment of the disease-linked clones was reported in matched synovial fluid samples from ankylosing spondylitis patients.

The receptor was derived from a female donor with ankylosing spondylitis or in good health (not recorded which). The V and J segments used are TRBV25-1 and TRBJ2-7, with TRBD1 identical over 12 junction bases. Sequenced material: blood, either unsorted or a sorted T cell fraction (not recorded which). Here the CDR3 is given as CASSMGQGAGEQYF. The DNA sequence is TGTGCCAGCTCAATGGGACAGGGGGCAGGGGAGCAGTACTTC.